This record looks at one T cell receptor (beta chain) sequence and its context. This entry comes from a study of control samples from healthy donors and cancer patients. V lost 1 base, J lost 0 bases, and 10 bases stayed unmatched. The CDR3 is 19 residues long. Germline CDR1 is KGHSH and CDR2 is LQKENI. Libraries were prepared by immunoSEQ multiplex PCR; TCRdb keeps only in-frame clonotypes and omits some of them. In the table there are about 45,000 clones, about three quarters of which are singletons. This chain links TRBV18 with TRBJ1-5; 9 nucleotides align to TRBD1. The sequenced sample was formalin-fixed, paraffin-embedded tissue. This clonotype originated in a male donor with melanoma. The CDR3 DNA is TGTGCCAGCTCACCACGGGGACAGGGAGGAGGGTATAGCAATCAGCCCCAGCATTTT. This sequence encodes CASSPRGQGGGYSNQPQHF.